This TCR beta chain was sequenced during a study of technical replicates of blood from a handful of donors. Method: immunoSEQ multiplex PCR; TCRdb's copy keeps in-frame clones and lacks some. The sample consists of approximately 100,000 clones, around 95% of them appearing once. Specimen: T cells isolated from PBMCs. The sequence derives from a human donor in good health.

Here the CDR3 reads CASSYQGARAFF. DNA of the CDR3: TGTGCCAGCAGTTACCAGGGGGCGCGAGCTTTCTTT. The chain combines TRBV6-6 with TRBJ1-1; the match to TRBD1 covers 8 bases. Germline CDR1 is MNHNY and CDR2 is SVGAGI (reference sequence). The CDR3 covers 12 residues. V shed 2 bases and J 10 bases; nucleotides not matched to a gene: 3.